This passage covers 13 T cell receptor beta chains from one sample sequenced in a study of Ad26.COV2.S vaccination and SARS-CoV-2 variants. The method was immunoSEQ multiplex PCR; TCRdb's version includes in-frame clones alone and lacks a portion of them. The sample has roughly 300,000 clones, around 88% seen once. Treatment denoted: 19 received Ad26.COV2.S at low or high dose, single or two shots; 5 received placebo; per-sample allocation not given. Day 63 after the first injection of vaccine or placebo was the sampling time. The sample was peripheral blood, taken in a trial of Ad26.COV2.S vaccine versus placebo. Receptors originate from a person between 18 and 59 years old who received the Ad26.COV2.S COVID-19 vaccine or a placebo.

The J gene is TRBJ2-1, the V gene TRBV7-9; the match to TRBD2 covers 9 bases. CDR3 length: 17 residues. Looked up from germline, CDR1 is SEHNR and CDR2 is FQNEAQ (reference sequence). The trim removed 1 base at V and 1 base at J, leaving 5 bases unmatched. CDR3 nucleotide sequence: TGTGCCAGCAGCTTAGGGGGGCTAGCGGGGTCCTACAATGAGCAGTTCTTC. Translation gives CASSLGGLAGSYNEQFF.

As for this clone: Other DNA sequences of this sample code for an identical CDR3. The chain uses TRBV7-9 and TRBJ1-2; D may be TRBD1 (6 bases). Germline V gene sequence: CDR1 SEHNR, CDR2 FQNEAQ (reference sequence). The CDR3 has 15 amino acids. V shed 1 base and J shed 0 bases, with 9 bases lying between them. CDR3 nucleotides: TGTGCCAGCAGCTTAGGAGCAGGGGCTAACTATGGCTACACCTTC. Translating gives CASSLGAGANYGYTF.

The J gene is TRBJ2-5, the V gene TRBV25-1; either TRBD1 or TRBD2 may fit D (5 bases each). Germline-derived CDR1 and CDR2 are MGHDK and SYGVNS. Trimming took off 3 bases at V and 7 bases at J, with 12 bases between the two ends. This CDR3 comprises 13 residues. CDR3 region: CASSEGVRGTQYF. CDR3 nucleotide sequence: TGTGCCAGCAGTGAGGGGGTTCGGGGGACCCAGTACTTC. Combining the CDR3 with reference TRBV25-1 and TRBJ2-5 gives the whole variable domain EADIYQTPRYLVIGTGKKITLECSQTMGHDKMYWYQQDPGMELHLIHYSYGVNSTEKGDLSSESTVSRIRTEHFPLTLESARPSHTSQYLCASSEGVRGTQYFGPGTRLLVL.

The V gene is TRBV13, the J gene TRBJ2-7; 8 bases map to TRBD2. V was pared by 1 base and J by 2 bases, with 4 bases of the junction left unmatched. Germline CDR1 reads PRHDT; CDR2 reads FYEKMQ (reference sequence). The CDR3 length is 15 residues. The CDR3, as DNA: TGTGCCAGCAGCTTAGATCCGGGAGGGCCCTACGAGCAGTACTTC. Translation gives CASSLDPGGPYEQYF.

This chain connects TRBV10-3 to TRBJ1-1; 9 bases are shared with TRBD1. V gave up 2 bases and J gave up 5 bases; unmatched junction bases: 3. The germline V gene encodes CDR1 ENHRY and CDR2 SYGVKD. This CDR3 has 14 amino acids. As DNA, the CDR3 is TGTGCCATCAGTGAGACAGGGGGCAAAACTGAAGCTTTCTTT. Translating gives CAISETGGKTEAFF.

The V and J genes are TRBV7-6 and TRBJ1-4; 7 bases align to TRBD1. The V gene end was trimmed by 5 bases and the J gene end by 8 bases; junction bases not matched to a gene: 11. Germline CDR1 reads SGHVS; CDR2 reads FNYEAQ. The CDR3 sequence is 15 residues long. The chain's CDR3 is CASSKGGREEEKLFF. CDR3 bases: TGTGCCAGCAGCAAAGGGGGCAGAGAGGAGGAAAAACTGTTTTTT.

This sequence joins TRBV4-1 and TRBJ2-7; 10 bases match TRBD1. The CDR3 length is 20 residues. The germline gives CDR1 MGHRA, CDR2 YSYEKL. V gave up 1 base and J gave up 0 bases; unmatched junction bases: 15. CDR3 loop: CASSQAHGTGDPDGSYEQYF. CDR3 nucleotide sequence: TGCGCCAGCAGCCAAGCGCATGGGACAGGGGACCCGGACGGCTCCTACGAGCAGTACTTC.

V usage is TRBV27 and J usage is TRBJ2-7; no clear D gene. The germline V gene encodes CDR1 MNHEY and CDR2 SMNVEV (reference sequence). V was shortened by 4 bases and J by 2 bases, with 12 bases between the two germline ends. The CDR3 has 14 amino acids. DNA of the CDR3: TGTGCCAGCAGTTCCGGACGGACCCCCTACGAGCAGTACTTC. It codes for CASSSGRTPYEQYF.

This chain joins TRBV7-8 and TRBJ1-5, with 8 bases matching TRBD1. Germline V gene sequence: CDR1 SGHVS, CDR2 FQNEAQ. J gave up 5 bases and V 4 bases, and 7 bases lay outside the gene matches. The CDR3 is made up of 15 amino acids. CDR3 bases: TGTGCCAGCAGCTGGACAGGGACGGGGGATCAGCCCCAGCATTTT. Translating gives CASSWTGTGDQPQHF. The complete variable domain, with remaining parts taken from reference TRBV7-8 and TRBJ1-5, reads GAGVSQSPRYKVAKRGQDVALRCDPISGHVSLFWYQQALGQGPEFLTYFQNEAQLDKSGLPSDRFFAERPEGSVSTLKIQRTQQEDSAVYLCASSWTGTGDQPQHFGDGTRLSIL.

The chain combines TRBV28 with TRBJ1-1; tentatively, D is TRBD1 (5 bases). Germline V gene sequence: CDR1 MDHEN, CDR2 SYDVKM. CDR3 length: 16 amino acids. V dropped 8 bases and J dropped 0 bases, with 19 bases sitting between them. As DNA, the CDR3 is TGTGCCAGCGGTCTACCGGGACGACAAATGAACACTGAAGCTTTCTTT. The encoded protein is CASGLPGRQMNTEAFF.

This chain connects TRBV5-1 to TRBJ1-5, with unresolved D. The V gene lost 0 bases and the J gene lost 0 bases, with 7 bases spanning the gap. The CDR3 has 15 amino acids. CDR1 is SGHRS and CDR2 is YFSETQ in the germline V gene. CDR3 in DNA: TGCGCCAGCAGCTTGGGAGGCGGTAGCAATCAGCCCCAGCATTTT. As protein: CASSLGGGSNQPQHF.

The chain uses TRBV6-2 or TRBV6-3 and TRBJ1-2; perhaps TRBD1 as D (6 bases). V lost 1 base, J lost 4 bases, and 16 bases lay in between. CDR3 length: 16 amino acids. Germline V lookup: CDR1 MNHEY, CDR2 SVGEGT. CDR3 protein: CASSYWTDSPVYGYTF. The CDR3 DNA is TGTGCCAGCAGTTACTGGACAGACTCACCGGTCTATGGCTACACCTTC.

The V and J genes are TRBV5-4 and TRBJ2-5, with unresolved D. Trimming left V 2 bases short and J 3 bases short, with 2 bases between. This CDR3 contains 11 residues. Germline V gives CDR1 SGHNT, CDR2 YYREEE (reference sequence). CDR3 sequence reads: CASSFEETQYF. The CDR3 region has the DNA TGTGCCAGCAGCTTTGAAGAGACCCAGTACTTC.